This paragraph reports one TCR beta chain. Germline V gives CDR1 SNHLY, CDR2 FYNNEI. V gave up 7 bases and J gave up 0 bases; unmatched junction bases: 5. The CDR3 has 15 amino acids. Original analysis: Nucleated cell number was recorded as an estimate derived from reference gene primer amplification. Profiled with immunoSEQ multiplex PCR; TCRdb holds only in-frame clones, not every one. The DNA was the basis for D and trimming; V, J and clone size are from that table. The data hold under 200,000 clones, with 70% to 90% observed a single time. These data are taken from a study of blood T cell repertoires in COVID-19. Study background: Collection of acute and convalescent COVID-19 samples took place in the United States, Italy and Spain. In each case, the material was cDNA or gDNA derived from T cells, B-cell-depleted T cells, or PBMCs.

This chain links TRBV2 with TRBJ1-3; 8 bases fit TRBD1. The sample comprised peripheral blood. The clonotype originates from a man in his forties with active or convalescent COVID-19. The CDR3 sequence is CASIPQGGSGNTIYF. CDR3 in DNA: TGTGCCAGCATCCCACAGGGGGGCTCTGGAAACACCATATATTTT. The variable domain in full, completed from reference TRBV2 and TRBJ1-3, reads EPEVTQTPSHQVTQMGQEVILRCVPISNHLYFYWYRQILGQKVEFLVSFYNNEISEKSEIFDDQFSVERPDGSNFTLKIRSTKLEDSAMYFCASIPQGGSGNTIYFGEGSWLTVV.